Given below is one T cell receptor (beta chain) in context. In the authors' workflow: Cell counts per sample came from amplifying reference gene primers. Data came from immunoSEQ multiplex PCR; TCRdb stores just in-frame clones and leaves some out. Clone size and V and J calls were adopted from that table, with D and trimming inferred from the DNA. This table has about 110,000 clones, around four fifths appearing once. Trimming stripped 5 bases from V and 2 bases from J, with 9 bases between. The CDR3 has 13 amino acids. CDR1 and CDR2 (germline): MNHEY, SMNVEV (reference sequence). The sample is drawn from a study of blood T cell repertoires in COVID-19. About the study: Spain, Italy and the United States supplied samples that represented acute and convalescent COVID-19. T cells, B-cell-depleted T cells, or PBMCs supplied cDNA or gDNA.

The sequence was collected from a woman aged 55 to 70 with acute or convalescent COVID-19. This sequence joins TRBV27 and TRBJ2-5; weak D call: TRBD1 (5 bases). Material: peripheral blood. The CDR3 here is CASSTTVQETQYF. The CDR3 DNA is TGTGCCAGCAGTACGACAGTACAAGAGACCCAGTACTTC.